This T cell receptor beta chain derives from a study of blood T cell repertoires in COVID-19. Overall study: PBMCs, B-cell-depleted T cells, or T cells were the source of the cDNA or gDNA that made up the material.

The age range of participants was about 18 to 100 years, with residence in under 25 US areas. Donors in Cohort 3 counted as recovered after two negative PCRs, clearance, or symptom resolution. Under the authors' procedure: Amplifying reference gene primers gave estimates of nucleated cell counts. The assay was immunoSEQ multiplex PCR, and TCRdb's table has in-frame clones only and misses some. Clone size and the V and J calls come from that table; the DNA yielded D and trimming. Altogether 300,000 or so clones are present, 90% being singletons, with the ten largest covering 2.6%. Germline V lookup: CDR1 SGHAT, CDR2 FQNNGV. V gave up 1 base and J gave up 5 bases, with 11 bases separating them. This CDR3 comprises 14 residues.

This chain joins TRBV11-2 and TRBJ1-2; TRBD1 might be the D (5 bases). The receptor's source is a man aged 55 to 70 who had recovered from COVID-19. Sequencing was performed on PBMCs or T cells enriched from blood (not recorded which). In DNA form, the CDR3 reads TGTGCCAGCAGCTTAGGGGGCCAAAGATATGGCTACACCTTC. This translates into CASSLGGQRYGYTF.